This TCR beta chain was found in a study of blood T cell repertoires in COVID-19. V dropped 1 base and J dropped 7; count of bases not matched to a gene: 5. CDR3 length: 15 amino acids. Looked up from germline, CDR1 is LGHDT and CDR2 is YNNKEL (reference sequence). Profiled with immunoSEQ multiplex PCR; TCRdb holds only in-frame clones, not every one. This sample has under 300,000 clones, with 70% to 85% found just once. Material for sequencing was PBMCs or T cells enriched from blood (not recorded which). The clonotype comes from a man aged 35 to 55 who had recovered from COVID-19. This chain joins TRBV3-1 (or the pseudogene TRBV3-2) and TRBJ2-7; TRBD2 aligns across 12 bases. This chain's CDR3 is CASSQVGGLAGEQYF. CDR3 sequence (DNA): TGTGCCAGCAGCCAAGTCGGAGGACTAGCGGGAGAGCAGTACTTC.